This T cell receptor (beta chain) comes out of a study of cytomegalovirus exposure and HLA in healthy donors. Looking at the study overall: Earlier findings included some 100 million unique TCR beta sequences obtained from some 180 million T cells.

Trimming shortened V by 4 bases and J by 8 bases, and 14 bases separated the two germline ends. Germline lookup yields CDR1 MGHRA and CDR2 YSYEKL. This CDR3 is built from 14 residues. PCR employed 60 Vbeta and 13 Jbeta primers. Produced via immunoSEQ multiplex PCR; TCRdb's table is partial and in-frame only. Among about 130,000 clones listed, about 74% were seen once. This chain connects TRBV4-1 to TRBJ1-4; D call uncertain. The specimen was PBMCs. This TCR came from a man aged 25 to 40 in good health and CMV-seronegative. CDR3 amino acids: CASSPGSGEEKLFF. The CDR3, as DNA: TGCGCCAGCAGCCCGGGGAGTGGAGAAGAAAAACTGTTTTTT.